This T cell receptor (beta chain) was obtained from a study of regulatory dendritic cells for organ transplantation. General study findings and limits: Regulatory dendritic cells appeared to expand memory CD8+ clones less than mature ones.

Assay used: immunoSEQ multiplex PCR; TCRdb lists only in-frame clones, some missing. This sample has tens of thousands of clones, with approximately 86% found just once. The germline CDR1 and CDR2 sequences are LNHDA and SQIVND (reference sequence). The CDR3 contains 14 residues. Trimming took off 2 bases at V and 4 bases at J, with 12 bases between the two ends. On this clone: Its antigen remains unidentified.

The gene calls are TRBV19 and TRBJ2-7; D might be TRBD1 (5 bases). This clonotype was obtained from a human donor in good health. What was sequenced was naive CD8+ T cells from blood. Subset of the sample: CD45RA+ naive T cells. CDR3 amino acids: CASSISQGRYEQYF. Here the CDR3 DNA reads TGTGCCAGTAGTATATCCCAGGGCCGATACGAGCAGTACTTC.